This TCR beta chain was profiled in a study of shared clonotypes between healthy human individuals. V lost 2 bases, J lost 5 bases, and 6 bases lay in between. Per the germline V gene, CDR1 is MDHEN and CDR2 is SYDVKM. The CDR3 is made up of 12 amino acids. Regarding this clone: The sample holds other DNA sequences that translate to the same CDR3.

Some clones are missing from TCRdb's copy, which holds only in-frame ones; the method was immunoSEQ multiplex PCR. Of roughly 2,500,000 clones in the sample, roughly 93% were seen once. V is TRBV28 and J is TRBJ1-1; no definite D call. Sequencing was carried out using naive CD4+ T cells from PBMCs. The sample's subset: CD45RA+ positively selected. The TCR was taken from a man between 18 and 35 years old in good health. Some clones in this sample may be carry-over from other donors' samples. CDR3 DNA: TGTGCCAGCAGTTTACCGAGGACTGAAGCTTTCTTT. This encodes CASSLPRTEAFF.